Sequencing of this TCR beta chain was carried out in a study of blood T cells in healthy people across ages. Broader study findings: Conclusively comparing naive with antigen-experienced cells was impossible with unsorted PBMCs. Naive CD4+ cells and diversity were both higher in long-lived donors than in aged donors. The study lacked donor CMV status, which possibly confounded expanded clonotype changes.

To note about this clonotype: Its antigen is currently unknown. Since a much larger clone is just one base distant, this may be a read error.

A second PCR, run for about 7 to 11 cycles, used a sample-barcoded 5' primer plus a J-beta primer mix. TCRdb reanalysed the 5' RACE reads using MiXCR and keeps one entry per CDR3 protein. The sample contains hundreds of thousands of distinct CDR3 sequences, about half of which appear only once. CDR3 length: 15 amino acids. Trimming at V came to 3 bases and at J to 7 bases, leaving 11 bases not matched to a gene. CDR1 MDHEN and CDR2 SYDVKM come from the germline V gene. The rearrangement links TRBV28 to TRBJ2-7; 8 bases fit TRBD1. This clonotype was sampled from a woman in her fifties or sixties in good health. The source material was blood. CDR3 sequence reads: CASSFRTGKSGEQYF. The CDR3 DNA follows: TGTGCCAGCAGTTTTAGGACAGGGAAATCGGGTGAGCAGTACTTC. The full variable domain, its missing parts supplied by reference TRBV28 and TRBJ2-7, is DVKVTQSSRYLVKRTGEKVFLECVQDMDHENMFWYRQDPGLGLRLIYFSYDVKMKEKGDIPEGYSVSREKKERFSLILESASTNQTSMYLCASSFRTGKSGEQYFGPGTRLTVT.